What follows describes a single T cell receptor beta chain. The clone's antigen remains unknown. The record has no base qualities; no much larger clone is one base away. The library was built by means of the immunoSEQ multiplex PCR assay. The multiplex PCR relied on a mix of 60 forward primers for TCR Vbeta segments and 13 reverse primers for TCR Jbeta segments. Amplification of the CDR3 region of rearranged TCR beta genes was performed with a multiplex PCR assay on genomic DNA. Amplified TCR beta libraries were sequenced as 87-base-pair reads on the Illumina HiSeq System. The original methods were these. In a later analysis, tens of millions of unique TCR beta chains were counted across the approximately 640 repertoires, and around 10 million of these chains were shared by at least two donors. To remove PCR and sequencing errors, raw reads were error-corrected and collapsed into unique sequences using a nearest-neighbor algorithm that merged closely related sequences. V, D and J gene segments were assigned by aligning CDR3 sequences to IMGT reference sequences. For a sequence to be retained, a match of at least six nucleotides was required to both a V gene segment and a J gene segment. A rearrangement was called productive if the CDR3 had no stop codons and remained in frame with V and J, and every other rearrangement was called non-productive. Following IMGT convention, CDR3 was defined as the stretch from the second conserved V-encoded cysteine up to the conserved J-encoded phenylalanine. In an earlier analysis of just under 600 of the donors, sequences lacking an unambiguous match to a single V gene segment were excluded. In an earlier analysis of 587 of the donors, V segments were called functional above 56.7% productive rearrangements and were called segregating when the between-donor standard deviation exceeded 5%. A statistical classification framework was built to diagnose cytomegalovirus status from the catalog of TCR beta chain sequences. A later analysis assigned V and J genes by comparing TCR nucleotide sequences with IMGT/GENE-DB human TR gene sequences. In a later analysis, CDR3 sequences and most-parsimonious VDJ recombination scenarios were assigned using the TCRdist pipeline. In a later analysis, every TCR beta chain was defined by the combination of its CDR3 amino acid sequence and its V-gene family, and reads without a unique V-gene family were dropped. A later analysis removed several hundred highly shared, low-generation-probability nucleotide sequences to deal with suspected cross-contamination and a sequencing artifact. In a later analysis, a clonal expansion index for each public chain was calculated from normalized within-repertoire ranks of inferred template counts. In a later analysis, generation probabilities were computed with a VDJ recombination model fitted to out-of-frame rearrangements, and the resulting probabilities were checked against IGoR. In a later analysis, TCR-TCR, TCR-HLA and TCR-CMV co-occurrence was scored with hypergeometric tests, and a repertoire-size bias correction was applied to TCR pairs. To estimate false discovery rates, a later analysis permuted the HLA or CMV assignments 20 times. In a later analysis, co-occurring TCRs were grouped with DBSCAN, and TCRdist sequence similarity was added when clustering was performed within HLA-allele-positive subsets. Repertoires with fewer than 30,000 or more than 120,000 public chains were left out of co-occurrence clustering, as were a handful of repertoires with anomalous nucleotide sharing. Held by TCRdb, this immuneACCESS table contains in-frame sequences only and omits some clones. Under half of the omission traces to an unresolved V gene where checked; the cause of the rest is unknown. V and J calls and clone size are those listed in that table; D and trimming were worked out from the DNA. This sample lists fewer than 200,000 clones; approximately 86% were detected once. The ten top clones hold 0.9% to 1.2% of the sample.

The cohort consisted of 650 to 850 healthy bone marrow donors. At the time of sampling, every cohort member was nominally healthy, though immune exposures that went unrecorded were likely present. The donor was CMV seronegative and was included in the group of a few hundred seronegative cohort members. Each donor provided a peripheral blood sample, and peripheral blood mononuclear cells were used for TCR beta sequencing. Genomic DNA was extracted from the blood cell samples with the Qiagen DNeasy Blood Extraction Kit. This entry belongs to a study of cytomegalovirus exposure and HLA in healthy donors (dated by TCRdb to the late 2010s). In terms of the full investigation: An earlier analysis of around 600 of the donors reported more than 250 Gb of sequence data and approximately 110 million unique TCR beta sequences from around 200 million T cells. Rather than drawing on any new phenotypic data, the later analysis identified candidate immune exposures from TCR beta sequences and the way those sequences occurred across donors. About five DR-DQ haplotypes were treated as single units for association and clustering because of strong linkage in the cohort. A later analysis re-examined previously published TCR beta repertoires from over 500 donors and added high-resolution HLA genotyping to investigate patterns of TCR occurrence. The study combined high-throughput TCR immunosequencing, statistical association of individual TCRs with disease status, and machine learning to predict cytomegalovirus infection status. In addition to the first cohort of approximately 670 subjects, a separate validation cohort of 130 or so different subjects was used. In an earlier analysis of roughly 540 of the donors, high-throughput TCR beta sequencing was used to judge whether each TCR beta V gene segment behaved as functional or pseudogenic. Of the 350 to 450 genotyped donors, roughly 76% were placed in the genetic ancestry cluster associated with self-reported Caucasian donors. All discovery cohort repertoires had been generated on a single sequencing platform. An early release that covered fewer than 750 HLA-typed donors contained approximately 300 gigabases of sequencing data and approximately 85 million unique TCR sequences. The study was designed to test whether signatures of past pathogen exposure could be identified by cataloging public T cell receptors. The number of donors typed differed by locus, with about 629-640 for A, B, C, DRB1 and DQB1, 522 for DQA1, 600 to 610 for DPA1, and approximately 470 for DPB1. The T cell repertoires of under 700 subjects were profiled by immunosequencing and related to cytomegalovirus serostatus. Genome-wide SNP genotypes for about 55% of the roughly 670 donors were used in a later genetic analysis, which treated that subset as a discovery cohort. Donor age, sex, ethnicity and CMV serostatus were compiled together with the repertoire data. HLA typing covered class I and class II loci at four-digit resolution. Among about 360 genotyped donors of the cohort, an average of about 240,000 unique TCR beta nucleotide sequences were sequenced per donor, 15% to 20% of them non-productive.

Between the V and J ends, shortened by 1 base and 0 bases respectively, the junction contains 10 bases. The CDR3 sequence holds 16 residues, the cysteine and phenylalanine included. Kept here is only the CDR3 DNA, which spans 48 bases and is read in frame from base 1. Taken from the germline V gene, the CDR1 and CDR2 loops are LGHNA and YNFKEQ. Broad study findings and their caveats: Some IMGT-functional V segments, including TRBV6-2 and TRBV6-3, could not be told apart with the 87-base-pair reads, so those segments were excluded. The authors suggested that the approach could potentially be extended to other disease states and immunological phenotypes. A later genetic analysis associated a missense DCLRE1C variant with V-gene and J-gene trimming of TCR beta chains, and an independent cohort replicated the association. In the study, 150 to 200 TCR beta chains were listed as associated with cytomegalovirus. According to a later genetic analysis, donors in an Asian-associated ancestry cluster had fewer N-insertions in productive TCRs than the approximately 700-donor mean. Immune exposure information for the cohort was limited to CMV serostatus. The classifier was reported to diagnose cytomegalovirus status with high specificity and sensitivity in both the original and validation cohorts. About 15 rarely observed V segments, including chromosome 9 orphons, were excluded from the earlier analysis of about 500 of the donors because counts were too low. Because HLA typing was unavailable for some donors at each locus, only the typed subset was used in association tests. A cluster of highly shared sequence variants was judged likely to represent a technical artifact of the sequencing pipeline. In a later analysis, several top co-occurrence clusters were reported to appear linked to parvovirus B19, influenza, CMV and Epstein-Barr virus. Linkage disequilibrium might explain the correlated functional status among segregating V segments, but an unknown experimental factor could not be ruled out. In a later analysis, the rate of TCR association differed among HLA loci, with DRB1 alleles having the most associated TCRs and HLA-C alleles having the fewest. Most TCR sequences were seen in very few donors, while some public TCRs were found in many individuals. In a later analysis, 15,000 to 20,000 TCR beta sequences were associated with specific HLA alleles at a false discovery rate of 0.05. Only TCR beta chains were sequenced in this cohort, and the absence of alpha or paired-chain data limited detectable features. Strong co-occurrence of HLA alleles, especially DR and DQ, made assigning TCR associations to individual alleles difficult. In a later analysis, most CMV-associated TCR beta chains were found to appear HLA-restricted, with HLA associations seemingly driven largely by CMV exposure. Compared with equally common non-associated chains, HLA-associated TCR beta chains in a later analysis were more clonally expanded and had lower generation probabilities. Presence/absence analyses assumed roughly uniform sequencing depth across donors, an assumption that may not hold. In vitro tests confirmed that a few of the cytomegalovirus-associated TCR beta chains recognize cytomegalovirus antigens. Broadly in line with IMGT annotations, most TCR beta V segments showed up in productive rearrangements about 87% or about 30% of the time in an earlier analysis of several hundred of the donors. A further reported finding was that TCR beta sequences accurately predicted the HLA-A and HLA-B alleles for most subjects in the first cohort.

The V and J genes are TRBV4-2 and TRBJ1-3, and TRBD1 may be the D gene, going by 6 matching bases. This receptor was identified in a boy between 2 and 10 years old in good health and CMV-seronegative. The specimen sequenced was PBMCs. The DNA sequence reads TGTGCCAGCAGCCAAGCCAGGGGACCCTCTGGAAACACCATATATTTT. This sequence encodes CASSQARGPSGNTIYF.